This TCR beta chain was recovered during a study of OX40 agonist ivuxolimab in advanced cancers. Study background: Dosing consisted of intravenous ivuxolimab at 0.01 to 10 mg/kg every 2 weeks. Of the participants, approximately 44% had some prior anti-PD-1, anti-PD-L1 or anti-CTLA-4 therapy, which was allowed. Overall study findings and caveats: The CD4+ and CD8+ T cells in the blood had expanded clonally by week 6 at 0.1 to 3.0 mg/kg.

Points on this clone: Its antigen is undetermined.

Germline lookup yields CDR1 SGHVS and CDR2 FQNEAQ. V was clipped by 3 bases and J by 3 bases, with 13 bases between them. CDR3 length: 15 amino acids. Systemic immunosuppression or a history of autoimmune disease excluded patients. Sequencing used immunoSEQ multiplex PCR; TCRdb keeps in-frame clones, though not all of them. This table holds tens of thousands of clones, around nine tenths found once. This sequence originates from an adult with an advanced solid tumor such as melanoma, head and neck, liver or kidney cancer. Sequences were derived from CD4+ or CD8+ T cells sorted from blood, sampled in a trial of the OX40 agonist ivuxolimab. This chain joins TRBV7-8 and TRBJ2-3, with D maybe TRBD2 (5 bases). Here the CDR3 DNA reads TGTGCCAGCAGCTTCACTAGTTTTGGGACAGATACGCAGTATTTT. Its protein product is CASSFTSFGTDTQYF.